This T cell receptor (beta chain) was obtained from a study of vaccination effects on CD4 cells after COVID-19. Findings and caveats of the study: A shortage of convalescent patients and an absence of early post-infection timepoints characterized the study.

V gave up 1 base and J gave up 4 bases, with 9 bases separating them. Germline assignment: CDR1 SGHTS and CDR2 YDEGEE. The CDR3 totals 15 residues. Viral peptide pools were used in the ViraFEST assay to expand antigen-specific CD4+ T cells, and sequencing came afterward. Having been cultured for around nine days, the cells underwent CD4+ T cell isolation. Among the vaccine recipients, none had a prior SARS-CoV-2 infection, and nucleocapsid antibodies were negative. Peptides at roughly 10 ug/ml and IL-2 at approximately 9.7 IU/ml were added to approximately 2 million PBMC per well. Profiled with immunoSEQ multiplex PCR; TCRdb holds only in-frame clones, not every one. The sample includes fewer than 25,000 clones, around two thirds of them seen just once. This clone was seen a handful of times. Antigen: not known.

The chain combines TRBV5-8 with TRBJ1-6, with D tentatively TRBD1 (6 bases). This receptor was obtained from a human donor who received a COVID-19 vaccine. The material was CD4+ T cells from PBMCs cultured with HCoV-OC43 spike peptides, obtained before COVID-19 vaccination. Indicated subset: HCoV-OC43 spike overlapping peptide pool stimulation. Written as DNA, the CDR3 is TGTGCCAGCAGCTTGCAGGGGACTTATAATTCACCCCTCCACTTT. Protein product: CASSLQGTYNSPLHF.